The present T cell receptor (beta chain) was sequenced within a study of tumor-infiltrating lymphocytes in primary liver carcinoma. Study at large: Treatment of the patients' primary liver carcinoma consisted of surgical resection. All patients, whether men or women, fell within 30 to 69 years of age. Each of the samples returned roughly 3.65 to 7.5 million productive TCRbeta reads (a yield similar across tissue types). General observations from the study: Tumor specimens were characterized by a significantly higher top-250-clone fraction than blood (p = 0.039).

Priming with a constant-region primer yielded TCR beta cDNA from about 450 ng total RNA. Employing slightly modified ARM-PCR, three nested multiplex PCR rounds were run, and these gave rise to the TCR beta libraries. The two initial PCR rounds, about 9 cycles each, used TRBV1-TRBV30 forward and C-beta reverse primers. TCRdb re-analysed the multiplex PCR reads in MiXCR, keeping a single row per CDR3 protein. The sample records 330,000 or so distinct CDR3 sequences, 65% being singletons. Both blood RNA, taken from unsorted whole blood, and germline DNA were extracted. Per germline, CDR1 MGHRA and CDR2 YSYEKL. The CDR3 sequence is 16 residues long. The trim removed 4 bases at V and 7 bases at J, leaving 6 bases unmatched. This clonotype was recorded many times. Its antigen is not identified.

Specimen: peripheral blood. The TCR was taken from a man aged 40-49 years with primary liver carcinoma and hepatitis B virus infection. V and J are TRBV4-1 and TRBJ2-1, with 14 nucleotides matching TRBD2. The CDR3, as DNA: TGCGCCAGCAGCCCCCCAGGGACTAGCGGGAGAAATGAGCAGTTCTTC. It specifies CASSPPGTSGRNEQFF.